This TCR beta chain was profiled in a study of spatial heterogeneity in lung cancer. A unique molecular identifier was carried by every single TCR cDNA molecule. TCRdb re-analysed the 5' RACE reads in MiXCR, keeping a single row per CDR3 protein. The table has roughly 34,000 distinct CDR3 sequences, 6% to 9.5% seen once. In this sample, this clonotype turned up many times. The time point here: blood at routine non-recurrence follow-up after resection. The CDR3 totals 14 residues. Germline V gene sequence: CDR1 MNHEY, CDR2 SVGEGT. Trimming took 6 bases from V and 3 from J, leaving 13 bases between them.

The sequencing used PBMCs, collected at follow-up. This TCR came from a male donor with early-stage non-small cell lung cancer. The chain couples TRBV6-2 or TRBV6-3 to TRBJ2-3, with D perhaps TRBD1 or TRBD2 (6 bases each). The CDR3, as DNA: TGTGCCAGCAGGCCCACAGGGAGGACAGATACGCAGTATTTT. It yields the protein CASRPTGRTDTQYF.